Detailed here is one TCR beta chain. Antigen specificity is unknown. Using immunoSEQ multiplex PCR, the repertoire was profiled, and TCRdb retains in-frame clones only, with some absent. This table has more than 150,000 clones, 84% appearing once. Trimming cost V 2 bases and J 2 bases, with 7 bases left between them. Looked up from germline, CDR1 is SEHNR and CDR2 is FQNEAQ (reference sequence). The CDR3 length is 14 residues. This entry is derived from a study of cytomegalovirus exposure and HLA in healthy donors. General study results and limits: Specificity for CMV antigens was confirmed in vitro for a few of the CMV-associated chains. There were 150 to 200 TCR beta chains listed as cytomegalovirus-associated.

The origin of this receptor is a man aged 18 to 29 in good health and CMV-seropositive. This chain connects TRBV7-9 to TRBJ1-5; unclear D gene. The sample taken for sequencing was PBMCs. Here the CDR3 DNA reads TGTGCCAGCAGCTTATTCGGGGGCAATCAGCCCCAGCATTTT. This translates into CASSLFGGNQPQHF. Full variable domain (outside the CDR3, taken from reference TRBV7-9 and TRBJ1-5): DTGVSQNPRHKITKRGQNVTFRCDPISEHNRLYWYRQTLGQGPEFLTYFQNEAQLEKSRLLSDRFSAERPKGSFSTLEIQRTEQGDSAMYLCASSLFGGNQPQHFGDGTRLSIL.